This TCR beta chain was captured in a study of beta chain features in type 1 diabetes. Study observations and caveats: The study found moderately but significantly shorter TCRB CDR3s in all four CD4+ subsets of Type 1 diabetes patients.

This clone has only one observation. Its specificity is not known. Expressed TCRB transcripts were sequenced, since all the RNA that had been isolated was reverse transcribed. Libraries were prepared by immunoSEQ multiplex PCR; TCRdb keeps only in-frame clonotypes and omits some of them. The sample lists more than 300,000 clones, approximately 9.9% occurring once. This CDR3 has 14 amino acids. The V and J ends lost 5 bases and 2 bases respectively, with 13 bases between them. Germline CDR1 and CDR2: MNHEY and SVGAGI. J is TRBJ2-7 and V is TRBV6-5; D may be TRBD1 (6 bases). The sample taken for sequencing was central memory CD4+ T cells from blood. The clonotype originates from a man in his thirties or forties with type 1 diabetes. CDR3 protein: CASSGQWPTYEQYF. Here the CDR3 DNA reads TGTGCCAGCAGTGGACAGTGGCCCACCTACGAGCAGTACTTC.